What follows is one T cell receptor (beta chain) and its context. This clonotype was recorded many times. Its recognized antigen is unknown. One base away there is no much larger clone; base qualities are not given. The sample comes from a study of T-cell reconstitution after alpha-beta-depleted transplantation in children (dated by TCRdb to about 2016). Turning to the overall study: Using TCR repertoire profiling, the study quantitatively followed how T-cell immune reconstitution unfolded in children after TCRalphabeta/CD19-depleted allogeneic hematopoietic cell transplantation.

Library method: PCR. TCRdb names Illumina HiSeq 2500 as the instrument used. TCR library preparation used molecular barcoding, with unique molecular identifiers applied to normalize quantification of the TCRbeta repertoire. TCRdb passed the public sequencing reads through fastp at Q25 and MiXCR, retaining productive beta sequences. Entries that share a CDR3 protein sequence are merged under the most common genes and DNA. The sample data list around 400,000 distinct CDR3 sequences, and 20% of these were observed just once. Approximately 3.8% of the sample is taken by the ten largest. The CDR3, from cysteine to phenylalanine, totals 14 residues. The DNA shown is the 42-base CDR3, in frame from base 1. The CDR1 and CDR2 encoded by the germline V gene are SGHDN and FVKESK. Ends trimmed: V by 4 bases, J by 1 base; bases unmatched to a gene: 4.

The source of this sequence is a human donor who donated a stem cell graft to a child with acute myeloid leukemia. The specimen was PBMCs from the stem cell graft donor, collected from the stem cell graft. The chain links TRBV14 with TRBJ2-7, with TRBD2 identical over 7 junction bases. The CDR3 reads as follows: CASSLAGPSYEQYF. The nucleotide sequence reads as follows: TGTGCCAGCAGCCTAGCGGGCCCGTCCTACGAGCAGTACTTC.